The source of this T cell receptor (beta chain) is a study of cytomegalovirus exposure and HLA in healthy donors (dated by TCRdb to the late 2010s). Regarding the complete study: According to an earlier analysis of a few hundred of the donors, 150 million to 200 million T cells yielded 117 million unique TCR beta sequences and 276 Gb of sequence data. About 300 gigabases of sequencing data and tens of millions of unique TCR sequences were included in an early release covering about 700 HLA-typed donors. Of the 300 to 450 genotyped donors, approximately 80% fell in the genetic ancestry cluster associated with self-reported Caucasian donors. The study aimed to test whether cataloging public T cell receptors could reveal signatures of past pathogen exposure. The T cell repertoires of under 700 subjects were profiled by immunosequencing and related to cytomegalovirus serostatus. Along with the roughly 610-subject first cohort, a separate validation cohort of roughly 110 different subjects was used. High-throughput TCR immunosequencing, statistical association of individual TCRs with disease status, and machine learning were combined to predict cytomegalovirus infection status. To study patterns of TCR occurrence, a later analysis re-analyzed previously published TCR beta repertoires from hundreds of donors and added high-resolution HLA genotyping. Rather than using new phenotypic data, the later analysis identified candidate immune exposures from TCR beta sequences and from how often those sequences occurred across donors. In an earlier analysis of several hundred of the donors, high-throughput TCR beta sequencing was used to judge whether each TCR beta V gene segment behaved as functional or pseudogenic. Donor age, sex, ethnicity and CMV serostatus were compiled alongside the repertoire data. In a later genetic analysis, genome-wide SNP genotypes for about 65% of the roughly 700 donors were used, and that subset was treated as a discovery cohort. All discovery cohort repertoires had been generated on a single sequencing platform. HLA typing included class I and class II loci at four-digit resolution. Typing coverage differed by locus: A, B, C, DRB1 and DQB1 were typed in about 620-630 donors, DQA1 in roughly 500, DPA1 in some 600, and DPB1 in around 490. Roughly 5 DR-DQ haplotypes were handled as single units for association and clustering, since linkage in the cohort was strong. Among about 400 genotyped donors of the cohort, an average of around 240,000 unique TCR beta nucleotide sequences was sequenced per donor, of which 15% to 20% were non-productive. Results the study describes overall, beyond this receptor: Sequencing depth was assumed to be roughly uniform across donors in the presence/absence analyses, though that assumption may not hold. Because HLA typing was unavailable for some donors at each locus, only the typed subset was used in association tests. In vitro tests confirmed that a few of the cytomegalovirus-associated TCR beta chains recognize cytomegalovirus antigens. A cluster of highly shared sequence variants was judged likely to represent a technical artifact of the sequencing pipeline. In a later genetic analysis, a missense DCLRE1C variant was associated with V-gene and J-gene trimming of TCR beta chains, and the association was replicated in an independent cohort. Assigning TCR associations to individual alleles was difficult when HLA alleles, especially DR and DQ, strongly co-occurred. The only immune exposure information available for the cohort was CMV serostatus. At a false discovery rate of 0.05, a later analysis linked 15,000 to 20,000 TCR beta sequences to specific HLA alleles. Broadly in line with IMGT annotations, most TCR beta V segments showed up in productive rearrangements about 87% or about 30% of the time in an earlier analysis of a few hundred of the donors. In this cohort, only TCR beta chains were sequenced, and detectable features were limited by the absence of alpha or paired-chain data. Because the 87-base-pair reads could not distinguish some IMGT-functional V segments, including TRBV6-2 and TRBV6-3, those segments were excluded. Linkage disequilibrium might explain the correlated functional status among segregating V segments, but an unknown experimental factor could not be excluded. In a later analysis, TCR association rates were found to vary across HLA loci, with the most associated TCRs seen for DRB1 alleles and the fewest for HLA-C alleles. A later analysis found that HLA-associated TCR beta chains were more clonally expanded and had lower generation probabilities than equally common non-associated chains. The authors suggested that the approach could potentially be extended to other disease states and immunological phenotypes. A total of fewer than 200 TCR beta chains were listed by the study as associated with cytomegalovirus. A further reported finding was that TCR beta sequences accurately predicted the HLA-A and HLA-B alleles for most subjects in the first cohort. Roughly 15 rarely observed V segments, including chromosome 9 orphons, were excluded from the earlier analysis of approximately 500 of the donors because counts were too low. A later analysis found that most CMV-associated TCR beta chains appeared HLA-restricted, with HLA associations seemingly driven largely by CMV exposure. According to a later analysis, parvovirus B19, influenza, CMV and Epstein-Barr virus appeared linked to several top co-occurrence clusters. Across donors, most TCR sequences were observed very rarely, whereas some public TCRs were present in many individuals. Cytomegalovirus status was reported to be diagnosed by the classifier with high specificity and sensitivity in both the original and validation cohorts. Compared with the approximately 670-donor mean, donors in an Asian-associated ancestry cluster had fewer N-insertions in productive TCRs, according to a later genetic analysis.

Including cysteine and phenylalanine, the CDR3 has 16 amino acids. The CDR3 DNA has 48 bases and is translated from base 1. The V and J ends are trimmed by 2 bases and 1 base, leaving 9 bases between them. According to the germline V gene, CDR1 reads MNHEY and CDR2 reads SVGAGI. The method behind the library was the immunoSEQ multiplex PCR assay. For the multiplex PCR, a mixture combining 60 forward primers for TCR Vbeta segments and 13 reverse primers for TCR Jbeta segments was used. A multiplex PCR assay on genomic DNA amplified the CDR3 region of rearranged TCR beta genes. On the Illumina HiSeq System, the amplified TCR beta libraries were sequenced as 87-base-pair reads. As for how the authors treated the data: A later analysis tallied 70 million to 100 million unique TCR beta chains across the approximately 670 repertoires, and roughly 11 million of those chains were shared by two or more donors. Raw reads were error-corrected and collapsed into unique sequences by a nearest-neighbor algorithm in which closely related sequences were merged to remove PCR and sequencing errors. Alignment of CDR3 sequences to IMGT reference sequences was used to assign V, D and J gene segments. For a sequence to be retained, a match of at least six nucleotides to both a V gene segment and a J gene segment was required. Rearrangements were classified as productive when the CDR3 lacked stop codons and remained in frame with V and J, and all other rearrangements were classified as non-productive. CDR3 was defined according to IMGT convention as the region running from the second conserved V-encoded cysteine to the conserved J-encoded phenylalanine. The earlier analysis of some 580 of the donors excluded any sequence lacking an unambiguous match to a single V gene segment. In an earlier analysis of 587 of the donors, a V segment was called functional when productive rearrangements were above 56.7%, and segregating when the standard deviation between donors exceeded 5%. A statistical classification framework was built for diagnosing cytomegalovirus status from the catalog of TCR beta chain sequences. In a later analysis, V and J genes were assigned by comparing TCR nucleotide sequences against IMGT/GENE-DB human TR gene sequences. The TCRdist pipeline was used in a later analysis to assign CDR3 sequences and most-parsimonious VDJ recombination scenarios. In a later analysis, each TCR beta chain was defined by its CDR3 amino acid sequence together with its V-gene family, and reads lacking a unique V-gene family were excluded. A later analysis removed 550 to 650 highly shared, low-generation-probability nucleotide sequences to deal with suspected cross-contamination and a sequencing artifact. A later analysis calculated a clonal expansion index for each public chain from normalized within-repertoire ranks of inferred template counts. In a later analysis, generation probabilities were computed with a VDJ recombination model fitted to out-of-frame rearrangements, and the resulting probabilities were checked against IGoR. Hypergeometric tests were used in a later analysis to score TCR-TCR, TCR-HLA and TCR-CMV co-occurrence, with a repertoire-size bias correction applied to the TCR pairs. A later analysis estimated false discovery rates by permuting HLA or CMV assignments 20 times. In a later analysis, co-occurring TCRs were grouped using DBSCAN, with TCRdist sequence similarity added in when clustering inside HLA-allele-positive subsets. For co-occurrence clustering, repertoires with fewer than 30,000 or more than 120,000 public chains were excluded, along with roughly five repertoires with anomalous nucleotide sharing. Entries here come from immuneACCESS through TCRdb and include only in-frame sequences with V and J called. Some clones fail to appear in such tables; in the studies checked, an unresolved V gene covers under half of the shortfall, and the cause of the remainder is unknown. Clone size and V and J calls were adopted from that table, with D and trimming inferred from the DNA. The sample table lists 150,000 to 200,000 clones, 70% to 80% of them with a count of one. The ten biggest clones cover approximately 2.1% of the sample.

On this clone itself: No cognate antigen has been identified for it. Nothing much larger sits one base from this clone, and base qualities are not available.

In total, approximately 700 healthy bone marrow donors made up the cohort. At the time of sampling, all cohort members were nominally healthy, though unrecorded immune exposures were likely present. The donor was CMV seronegative and was included in the group of hundreds of seronegative cohort members. A peripheral blood sample was provided by each donor, and peripheral blood mononuclear cells were used for TCR beta sequencing. Genomic DNA extraction from the blood cell samples was performed with the Qiagen DNeasy Blood Extraction Kit. The source material was PBMCs. The TCR sequence derives from a woman in her forties or fifties in good health and CMV-seronegative. The sequence is built from TRBV6-5 and TRBJ2-6; TRBD1 is perhaps the D gene, given 6 matching bases. In nucleotide form, the sequence is TGTGCCAGCAGTTACCAAACAGGGTCTGGGGCCAACGTCCTGACTTTC. The encoded protein is CASSYQTGSGANVLTF.